Listed here are 30 T cell receptor beta chains from one sample, sequenced in a study of technical replicates of blood from four donors. The data were produced by immunoSEQ multiplex PCR, yet TCRdb's version contains in-frame clones alone and is incomplete. The table records over 55,000 clones, about 95% of them present only once. Sequencing was done on a sample of PBMCs. These receptor sequences come from a human donor in good health. Some clones in this sample may be carry-over from other donors' samples.

The rearrangement uses TRBV6-5 and TRBJ2-3; 8 bases line up with TRBD2. CDR3 length: 14 amino acids. The V segment lost 2 bases and the J segment 5 bases; nucleotides outside the gene matches: 3. Germline V lookup: CDR1 MNHEY, CDR2 SVGAGI. CDR3 sequence (DNA): TGTGCCAGCAGTTACCGGGAGGGCTTAGATACGCAGTATTTT. It encodes CASSYREGLDTQYF.

The chain employs TRBV7-2 and TRBJ2-2; TRBD1 is a possible D gene (6 bases). CDR3 length: 15 residues. Germline V gene data show CDR1 as SGHTA and CDR2 as FQGNSA. The germline V and J ends were trimmed by 2 bases and 6 bases, with 13 bases remaining between them. Here the CDR3 reads CASSLRGQGSGELFF. In DNA form, the CDR3 reads TGTGCCAGCAGCTTAAGAGGCCAGGGGTCCGGGGAGCTGTTTTTT.

The rearrangement uses TRBV4-1 and TRBJ2-1; 7 bases fit TRBD1. This CDR3 comprises 14 residues. Germline V CDR1 and CDR2: MGHRA, YSYEKL. V lost 5 bases and J lost 5; bases outside the gene matches: 6. In nucleotides, the CDR3 is TGCGCCAGCAGCTCCTACAGGGGAAACAATGAGCAGTTCTTC. Translated, it gives CASSSYRGNNEQFF.

The rearrangement uses TRBV7-8 and TRBJ1-1; TRBD1 matches at 7 bases. V trimming: 5 bases; J trimming: 3 bases; junction bases outside the gene matches: 6. Germline V CDR1 and CDR2: SGHVS, FQNEAQ. The length of the CDR3 is 14 residues. The CDR3 DNA is TGTGCCAGCAGCGGGACGGGACAGCACACTGAAGCTTTCTTT. As protein: CASSGTGQHTEAFF.

This clone showed up just once. This chain links TRBV7-2 with TRBJ2-7; TRBD2 matches at 9 bases. V lost 4 bases and J lost 5; bases outside the gene matches: 9. CDR3 length: 15 residues. From germline, CDR1 is SGHTA and CDR2 FQGNSA. The CDR3, as DNA: TGTGCCAGCAGCTCGCAGCTAGCGGGGTGGGACGAGCAGTACTTC. Translating it yields CASSSQLAGWDEQYF.

The rearrangement uses TRBV27 and TRBJ2-7; tentative D call: TRBD2 (5 bases). The CDR3 sequence is 13 residues long. V dropped 3 bases and J dropped 3 bases, with 9 bases sitting between them. Germline V gene data show CDR1 as MNHEY and CDR2 as SMNVEV (reference sequence). CDR3 sequence reads: CASSFNGNYEQYF. CDR3 nucleotide sequence: TGTGCCAGCAGTTTTAACGGGAACTACGAGCAGTACTTC.

The chain employs TRBV10-3 and TRBJ1-1, with D hard to call. Germline lookup yields CDR1 ENHRY and CDR2 SYGVKD. V was cut by 0 bases and J by 11 bases, with 10 bases left in between. The CDR3 totals 12 residues. The CDR3 reads CAISESLRRAFF. The DNA of the CDR3 is TGTGCCATCAGTGAGTCCCTCCGGCGGGCTTTCTTT.

The chain uses TRBV5-6 and TRBJ1-2; D unresolved. CDR1 and CDR2 from the germline V gene are SGHDT and YYEEEE. The CDR3 consists of 12 residues. V gave up 2 bases and J gave up 6 bases, with 8 bases separating them. The CDR3 coding sequence is TGTGCCAGCAGCTTCGGGTCGGATGGCTACACCTTC. Translated: CASSFGSDGYTF.

This rearrangement joins TRBV2 to TRBJ1-6, with a tentative D call TRBD1 (5 bases). The V gene's germline CDR1 is SNHLY and CDR2 FYNNEI. V was cut by 4 bases and J by 1 base, with 11 bases left in between. CDR3 length: 16 residues. CDR3 in amino acids: CASSAQGMSYNSPLHF. The CDR3 DNA sequence: TGTGCCAGCAGTGCGCAGGGAATGTCCTATAATTCACCCCTCCACTTT.

The chain uses TRBV5-1 and TRBJ2-3; tentatively, D is TRBD2 (5 bases). Looked up from germline, CDR1 is SGHRS and CDR2 is YFSETQ. Trimming removed 0 bases at V and 2 bases at J, with 10 bases between. The CDR3 totals 15 residues. In DNA, the CDR3 is TGCGCCAGCAGCTTGGATAGCGCAGACACAGATACGCAGTATTTT. It codes for CASSLDSADTDTQYF.

In this sample, this clone turned up once. The V gene is TRBV18, the J gene TRBJ1-1; 8 bases map to TRBD1. V was pared by 4 bases and J by 1 base, with 5 bases of the junction left unmatched. This CDR3 has 15 amino acids. Germline lookup yields CDR1 KGHSH and CDR2 LQKENI. As DNA, the CDR3 is TGTGCCAGCTCACTCGACGACAGGGGGAACACTGAAGCTTTCTTT. Translation gives CASSLDDRGNTEAFF.

This sequence joins TRBV4-2 and TRBJ2-5, with a weak D call TRBD1 (5 bases). The CDR3 contains 15 residues. Between the trimmed V and J ends, which lost 6 bases and 2 bases, there was a span of 16 bases. The germline V gene has CDR1 LGHNA and CDR2 YNFKEQ. CDR3 protein: CASRLGWGPQETQYF. The CDR3 nucleotides are TGTGCCAGCAGGCTGGGATGGGGCCCACAAGAGACCCAGTACTTC.

The rearrangement uses TRBV6-5 and TRBJ1-1, with D uncertain. Germline-derived CDR1 and CDR2 are MNHEY and SVGAGI. Trimming took off 7 bases at V and 6 bases at J, with 12 bases between the two ends. This CDR3 is built from 12 residues. Here the CDR3 reads CASTSPPAEAFF. The DNA of the CDR3 is TGTGCCAGCACCTCCCCGCCGGCTGAAGCTTTCTTT.

The DNA of the CDR3 is TGTGCCAGCAGCTTAGGAGGAGGGGCCCCCTATGGCTACACCTTC. Its protein product is CASSLGGGAPYGYTF. The chain links TRBV13 to TRBJ1-2, with a weak D call TRBD1 (5 bases). V lost 0 bases to trimming and J lost 4 bases, with 12 bases between them. This CDR3 comprises 15 residues. CDR1 and CDR2 from the germline V gene are PRHDT and FYEKMQ (reference sequence).

The table lists this clone with a few counts. The rearrangement joins TRBV29-1 to TRBJ2-6, with 12 positions matching TRBD1. J lost 2 bases, V lost 7 bases, and 9 bases had no gene match. The germline CDR1 and CDR2 sequences are SQVTM and ANQGSEA. The CDR3 has 17 amino acids. Here the CDR3 reads CSADTGTGGPGANVLTF. The CDR3 DNA is TGCAGCGCTGACACCGGGACAGGGGGCCCTGGGGCCAACGTCCTGACTTTC.

The chain employs TRBV2 and TRBJ1-5; possible D gene TRBD1, 5 bases. Trimming took off 3 bases at V and 2 bases at J, with 11 bases between the two ends. Germline CDR1 SNHLY, CDR2 FYNNEI. CDR3 length equals 15 residues. CDR3 nucleotide sequence: TGTGCCAGCAGTGAGGGGCGATGGGGCAATCAGCCCCAGCATTTT. Its protein product is CASSEGRWGNQPQHF.

The chain carries TRBV19 and TRBJ1-1; D is unresolved. Between the trimmed V and J ends, which lost 4 bases and 2 bases, there was a span of 14 bases. The germline CDR1 and CDR2 sequences are LNHDA and SQIVND (reference sequence). CDR3 length equals 15 residues. Here the CDR3 reads CASSTPRGANTEAFF. The CDR3 region has the DNA TGTGCCAGTAGTACCCCGCGCGGAGCTAACACTGAAGCTTTCTTT.

The chain has TRBV7-9 and TRBJ1-2; D is undetermined. This CDR3 is built from 15 residues. CDR1 SEHNR and CDR2 FQNEAQ come from the germline V gene (reference sequence). Trimming stripped 1 base from V and 0 bases from J, with 9 bases between. The CDR3 nucleotides are TGTGCCAGCAGCTTAGACACTACAACTAACTATGGCTACACCTTC. Amino acid sequence: CASSLDTTTNYGYTF.

V gene TRBV5-6 combines with J gene TRBJ2-6; 9 bases are shared with TRBD1. The trim removed 5 bases at V and 0 bases at J, leaving 3 bases unmatched. The CDR3 sequence is 16 residues long. The germline gives CDR1 SGHDT, CDR2 YYEEEE. The DNA for the CDR3 is TGTGCCAGCAGGCGACAGGGGGACTCTGGGGCCAACGTCCTGACTTTC. Its translation: CASRRQGDSGANVLTF.

The chain links TRBV19 to TRBJ1-1; D unclear. The CDR3 sequence is 14 residues long. The V gene lost 0 bases and the J gene lost 8 bases, with 13 bases spanning the gap. Germline V gives CDR1 LNHDA, CDR2 SQIVND (reference sequence). The CDR3 coding sequence is TGTGCCAGTAGTATAGATCTCATAAGCTCCGAAGCTTTCTTT. This gives the protein CASSIDLISSEAFF.

The chain recombines TRBV6-5 with TRBJ1-2; D gene uncertain. V shed 4 bases and J shed 8 bases, with 20 bases lying between them. This CDR3 is built from 15 residues. Germline values: CDR1 MNHEY, CDR2 SVGAGI. CDR3 in amino acids: CASSSGPSSREGYTF. The CDR3 region has the DNA TGTGCCAGCAGTTCCGGGCCGAGTTCCCGGGAGGGCTACACCTTC.

The chain employs TRBV5-6 and TRBJ2-1; D is perhaps TRBD2 (6 bases). Germline CDR1 reads SGHDT; CDR2 reads YYEEEE. The CDR3 runs 14 residues. V lost 5 bases and J lost 10, with 19 bases in between. The CDR3 loop reads CASRDSGAGGEQFF. CDR3 nucleotides: TGTGCCAGCAGAGATTCGGGAGCCGGCGGGGAGCAGTTCTTC.

The chain carries TRBV30 and TRBJ2-3; D call uncertain. The CDR3 extends over 13 amino acids. Trimming took 0 bases from V and 4 from J, leaving 8 bases between them. Germline values: CDR1 GTSNPN, CDR2 SVGIG (reference sequence). In DNA form, the CDR3 reads TGTGCCTGGAGTGTCCGTATTGCAGATACGCAGTATTTT. It specifies CAWSVRIADTQYF.

For this clone: One end of the junction fails to match germline, which may point to a read error. The chain links TRBV5-6 to TRBJ1-2; D gene unclear. The germline V gene has CDR1 SGHDT and CDR2 YYEEEE. The length of the CDR3 is 12 residues. In nucleotides, the CDR3 is TGTGCCAGCAGCTTGGATGCGGAGAATTTGGCCTTC. Encoded protein: CASSLDAENLAF.

V and J are TRBV2 and TRBJ1-2; D unclear. Per germline, CDR1 SNHLY and CDR2 FYNNEI. Deletions cut 6 bases from V and 8 bases from J, with 16 bases between. This CDR3 has 13 residues. Written as DNA, the CDR3 is TGTGCCAGCAGCAGGACTACCCTGGGGGGCTACACCTTC. Its translation is CASSRTTLGGYTF.

The chain joins TRBV12-5 to TRBJ1-3; D may be TRBD1 (6 bases). Trimming left V 6 bases short and J 0 bases short, with 12 bases between. Germline V CDR1 and CDR2: LGHNT, FRNRAP. CDR3 size: 15 residues. Written as DNA, the CDR3 is TGTGCTAGTGGCCGTGGACAGATCTCTGGAAACACCATATATTTT. It translates to CASGRGQISGNTIYF. Using reference TRBV12-5 and TRBJ1-3 for the parts outside the CDR3, the full variable domain is DARVTQTPRHKVTEMGQEVTMRCQPILGHNTVFWYRQTMMQGLELLAYFRNRAPLDDSGMPKDRFSAEMPDATLATLKIQPSEPRDSAVYFCASGRGQISGNTIYFGEGSWLTVV.

The chain combines TRBV5-1 with TRBJ2-5; no firm D call. Germline CDR1 reads SGHRS; CDR2 reads YFSETQ. Trimming took 0 bases from V and 5 from J, leaving 14 bases between them. This CDR3 region has 15 residues. CDR3 loop: CASSLGQASPETQYF. DNA for the CDR3: TGCGCCAGCAGCTTGGGTCAGGCCTCTCCCGAGACCCAGTACTTC.

The genes are TRBV7-3 and TRBJ1-2; TRBD1 agrees at 9 bases. The germline CDR1 and CDR2 sequences are SGHTA and FQGTGA. V shed 2 bases and J 3 bases; nucleotides not matched to a gene: 7. The CDR3 totals 16 residues. CDR3 DNA: TGTGCCAGCAGCTTAGGGTGGGACAGGGCATACTATGGCTACACCTTC. Protein sequence: CASSLGWDRAYYGYTF.

The chain carries TRBV30 and TRBJ2-5; 9 nucleotides align to TRBD1. The CDR3 contains 16 residues. V dropped 3 bases and J dropped 0; count of bases not matched to a gene: 8. CDR1 and CDR2 (germline): GTSNPN, SVGIG (reference sequence). The CDR3, as DNA: TGTGCCTGGAGCTTGGGACAGGGCTTGTACCAAGAGACCCAGTACTTC. Amino acid sequence: CAWSLGQGLYQETQYF.

The V call is TRBV5-1, the J call TRBJ2-2; D is possibly TRBD2 (6 bases). Trimming pared 0 bases from V and 5 bases from J, leaving 11 bases between. There are 15 residues in the CDR3. Germline V gives CDR1 SGHRS, CDR2 YFSETQ. As DNA, the CDR3 is TGCGCCAGCAGCTTGGTTCCCGCGGGGACCGGGGAGCTGTTTTTT. This translates into CASSLVPAGTGELFF.